These 13 T cell receptor beta chains were sequenced from one sample in a study of CD8+CD57+ T cells in acquired aplastic anemia. Using genomic DNA as the template, TCR beta VDJ and CDR3 profiling was carried out. MiXCR, run by TCRdb on the reads, gives a single entry per CDR3 protein. This table holds 110,000 or so distinct CDR3 sequences, approximately 49% found once. Sequencing was performed on sorted CD4+, CD8+, or CD8+CD57+ T cells (not recorded which) from PBMCs. The receptors derive from a human donor in good health, serving as a control.

This clonotype was counted at least ten times. The chain carries TRBV9 and TRBJ2-2; D call uncertain. The length of the CDR3 is 15 residues. The germline V gene encodes CDR1 SGDLS and CDR2 YYNGEE. V was shortened by 0 bases and J by 3 bases, with 9 bases between the two germline ends. The CDR3 region has the DNA TGTGCCAGCAGCGTAGGTAGCCCCCACACCGGGGAGCTGTTTTTT. Translating gives CASSVGSPHTGELFF.

This clonotype was seen more than once but under ten times. The chain combines TRBV29-1 with TRBJ2-1; TRBD2 aligns across 7 bases. CDR1 is SQVTM and CDR2 is ANQGSEA in the germline V gene. The CDR3 has 15 residues. The V segment lost 3 bases and the J segment 0 bases; nucleotides outside the gene matches: 5. CDR3 DNA sequence: TGCAGCGTTGATCGGGGACTACTCTCCTACAATGAGCAGTTCTTC. The encoded protein is CSVDRGLLSYNEQFF.

V usage is TRBV20-1 and J usage is TRBJ1-1, with D hard to call. Germline V gene data show CDR1 as DFQATT and CDR2 as SNEGSKA (reference sequence). The CDR3 has 18 residues. V gave up 4 bases and J gave up 2 bases, with 26 bases separating them. This CDR3 is CSATALRQGLPVNTEAFF. The CDR3 DNA is TGCAGTGCTACCGCCCTACGGCAAGGGCTTCCTGTTAACACTGAAGCTTTCTTT.

This clonotype is labeled as medium-sized (0.01 to 0.1%). V gene TRBV25-1 combines with J gene TRBJ2-1; 7 nucleotides align to TRBD1. CDR1 MGHDK and CDR2 SYGVNS come from the germline V gene. Unmatched junction bases numbered 16, after V lost 5 bases and J lost 0 bases. The CDR3 is 19 residues long. The CDR3 is CASSSSGTAKNLSYNEQFF. In nucleotides, the CDR3 is TGTGCCAGCAGTTCCTCCGGGACAGCCAAAAACCTCTCCTACAATGAGCAGTTCTTC.

In its sample, this clonotype was seen many times. The chain recombines TRBV7-3 with TRBJ2-3; 10 nucleotides align to TRBD2. With V trimmed by 8 bases and J by 5 bases, 13 bases remained unmatched. Per the germline V gene, CDR1 is SGHTA and CDR2 is FQGTGA. This CDR3 is 16 amino acids long. The CDR3 region is CASQRSLAGEIDTQYF. DNA for the CDR3: TGTGCCAGCCAGAGGTCCCTAGCGGGGGAGATAGATACGCAGTATTTT.

This clonotype was seen more than once but under ten times. The chain uses TRBV15 and TRBJ2-7, with D maybe TRBD2 (5 bases). The germline CDR1 and CDR2 sequences are LNHNV and YYDKDF (reference sequence). This CDR3 contains 12 residues. Trimming left V 5 bases short and J 4 bases short, with 9 bases between. DNA of the CDR3: TGTGCCACCAGCGGAGGAGAGTACGAGCAGTACTTC. Amino acids: CATSGGEYEQYF. Based on the CDR3 plus reference TRBV15 and TRBJ2-7, the full variable domain is DAMVIQNPRYQVTQFGKPVTLSCSQTLNHNVMYWYQQKSSQAPKLLFHYYDKDFNNEADTPDNFQSRRPNTSFCFLDIRSPGLGDTAMYLCATSGGEYEQYFGPGTRLTVT.

This clonotype was counted ten times or more. The genes are TRBV6-2 or TRBV6-3 and TRBJ1-1; no firm D call. Trimming took off 2 bases at V and 5 bases at J, with 6 bases between the two ends. CDR3 length: 12 residues. CDR1 is MNHEY and CDR2 is SVGEGT in the germline V gene. This chain's CDR3 is CASSYGETEAFF. CDR3 in DNA: TGTGCCAGCAGTTACGGGGAAACTGAAGCTTTCTTT.

This clonotype has ten or more counts. CDR3 sequence (DNA): TGTGCCAGCAGCTCTAGACAATCCCCCGAAGCTTTCTTT. This encodes CASSSRQSPEAFF. The chain recombines TRBV5-6 with TRBJ1-1; D gene ambiguous. The germline gives CDR1 SGHDT, CDR2 YYEEEE. There are 13 residues in the CDR3. Deletions cut 3 bases from V and 8 bases from J, with 14 bases between.

This clonotype was counted ten times or more. The chain recombines TRBV9 with TRBJ2-5, with D unclear. Deletions cut 0 bases from V and 3 bases from J, with 12 bases between. The CDR3 is made up of 15 amino acids. The germline CDR1 and CDR2 sequences are SGDLS and YYNGEE. CDR3: CASSVVGSPEETQYF. Here the CDR3 DNA reads TGTGCCAGCAGCGTAGTTGGCAGCCCCGAAGAGACCCAGTACTTC.

The chain combines TRBV10-3 with TRBJ2-1; D might be TRBD2 (5 bases). The V gene's germline CDR1 is ENHRY and CDR2 SYGVKD. CDR3 length: 16 amino acids. Trimming cost V 0 bases and J 10 bases, with 19 bases left between them. Here the CDR3 DNA reads TGTGCCATCAGTGAGTCGAGAACCGGGAACTCTAAAGAGCAGTTCTTC. As protein: CAISESRTGNSKEQFF.

Of note for this clonotype: This clone may be a read error of a much larger clone one base away. The genes are TRBV10-3 and TRBJ1-1, with TRBD1 identical over 7 bases. Germline trimming cut 5 bases from V and 1 base from J; bases unmatched to any gene: 7. Germline-derived CDR1 and CDR2 are ENHRY and SYGVKD. CDR3 size: 15 residues. CDR3: CAISYHRGANTEAFF. For the CDR3, the DNA is TGTGCCATCAGTTATCACAGGGGAGCGAACACTGAAGCTTTCTTT.

Comments on this clonotype: One end of the junction varies from germline; a read error may be responsible. This chain uses TRBV6-4 with TRBJ2-1, with 8 bases matching TRBD2. The CDR3 is 15 residues long. In germline, CDR1 is MRHNA, CDR2 SNTAGT. The CDR3 reads CASSDSGGAYNEQLF. Here the CDR3 DNA reads TGTGCCAGCAGTGACTCCGGGGGGGCCTACAATGAGCAGCTCTTC.

V and J are TRBV6-5 and TRBJ1-2; D is perhaps TRBD1 (5 bases). Germline V CDR1 and CDR2: MNHEY, SVGAGI. The CDR3 loop spans 14 amino acids. Deletions cut 0 bases from V and 7 bases from J, with 12 bases between. The CDR3 reads CASSYSEGDRGYTF. DNA for the CDR3: TGTGCCAGCAGTTACTCGGAAGGGGATCGTGGCTACACCTTC.